This TCR beta chain was sequenced during a study of blood T cell repertoires in COVID-19 (dated by TCRdb to 2020 to 2022). For context, the study as a whole: Samples from collaborators originated in the United States, Italy and Spain and spanned both the acute and convalescent phases of COVID-19. The prospective study material was composed of cDNA or gDNA derived from T cells, B-cell-depleted T cells, or PBMCs. A freely available public database, intended as a resource for researchers studying the immune response to SARS-CoV-2, is where the repertoires were released. Where available, HLA class I and class II types were taken from metadata supplied by the sample provider and were not determined by assay-based typing. Sample metadata almost always included a de-identified subject ID, COVID-19 status, age in years and sex. Samples were obtained from the ongoing ImmuneRACE study (first 160 participants) and from about 1,300 subjects provided by 6 global collaborators. The dataset comprised deeply sampled blood TCRbeta repertoires from subjects exposed to, actively infected with, or recovered from COVID-19. The investigation overall reported the following: The quantity of clinical and demographic metadata differed by source and by participant and was supplied without curation.

Participants in the prospective study were aged roughly 18 to 90 years, lived in about two dozen United States geographic areas, and enrolled through a virtual design. In the prospective study, cohorts were assigned on the basis of participant-reported clinical history obtained from a screening survey and a study questionnaire. For ImmuneRACE Cohort 3, a participant was defined as recovered based on two consecutive negative NP/OP PCR tests, clearance by a healthcare professional, or resolution of symptoms. In the prospective study, mobile phlebotomists collected whole blood, serum and a nasopharyngeal or oropharyngeal swab from each participant. Over an approximately 2-month period, participants in the prospective study had the option of providing additional blood draws and questionnaires. Before DNA extraction, prospective study blood samples were shipped either frozen or at room temperature.

From cysteine to phenylalanine, the CDR3 is 12 amino acids long. The retained sequence is limited to the CDR3, 36 bases, with the frame set at the first base. In the germline V gene, CDR1 corresponds to MRHNA and CDR2 to SNTAGT. Relative to germline, V is 8 bases shorter and J is 5 bases shorter, with 9 bases between their ends. Comment on this clone: No cognate antigen has been identified for it. No per-base quality is available; no much larger clone lies one base away.

The immunoSEQ Assay, a bias-controlled multiplex PCR, was used to amplify TCRbeta CDR3 regions from genomic DNA. The authors processed their data as follows. Nucleated cell counts per sample were estimated from amplification of reference gene primers within the assay. Sequence reads were collapsed and filtered to measure the absolute abundance of every unique TCRbeta CDR3 rearrangement. For each sample, productive Simpson clonality was calculated as the square root of Simpson's diversity index across productive rearrangements. TCRdb carries this immuneACCESS record with in-frame sequences only. Its versions omit some clonotypes, under half of them owing to an unresolved V gene in the studies checked, with the rest unexplained. The V and J calls and clone size come from that table; D and trimming were worked out from the DNA. The sample table shows 300,000 to 350,000 clones, and more than 75% are seen once. The biggest ten clones account for roughly 1% of the sample.

The rearrangement joined TRBV6-4 to TRBJ2-2; there is no confident call for the D gene. This clonotype was obtained from a woman in her thirties who had recovered from COVID-19. The sample consisted of PBMCs or T cells enriched from blood (not recorded which). For the CDR3, the sequence is CASLSRTGELFF. The DNA sequence is given as TGTGCCAGCCTCTCGCGGACCGGGGAGCTGTTTTTT.